This TCR beta chain was obtained from a study of blood T cell repertoires in COVID-19. Study-level background: Sources were T cells, B-cell-depleted T cells, or PBMCs; the material itself was cDNA or gDNA.

The V gene's germline CDR1 is MNHEY and CDR2 SVGAGI. This CDR3 comprises 13 residues. The junction had 1 base not matched to a gene; V was cut back by 5 bases and J by 6 bases. In the study's own analysis: Amplifying reference gene primers gave estimates of nucleated cell counts. TCRdb keeps only in-frame clones here, not all; method: immunoSEQ multiplex PCR. V and J calls and clone size are given by that table; D and trimming were obtained from the DNA. The sample has about 310,000 clones, under 90% seen once; the top ten hold around 4.8%. Individuals aged about 18 to 90 years were recruited from around 22 US areas. Donors of Cohort 3 who recovered were those that had two negative PCRs, clearance, or symptom resolution.

What was sequenced was PBMCs or T cells enriched from blood (not recorded which). This receptor was identified in a man aged 55 to 70 who had recovered from COVID-19. The chain combines TRBV6-5 with TRBJ2-4; 10 positions match TRBD1. This chain's CDR3 is CASSRTGGNIQYF. In nucleotides, the CDR3 is TGTGCCAGCAGTCGGACAGGGGGAAACATTCAGTACTTC.